This T cell receptor beta chain stems from a study of cytomegalovirus exposure and HLA in healthy donors. Primers for the PCR totalled 60 Vbeta and 13 Jbeta. The data were produced by immunoSEQ multiplex PCR, yet TCRdb's version contains in-frame clones alone and is incomplete. The data hold 100,000 to 150,000 clones, with roughly 79% observed a single time. The ends were cut back, 6 bases at V and 0 bases at J, with 12 bases in the middle. CDR1 is LGHNA, CDR2 YSLEER, per germline. This CDR3 is 15 amino acids long. This clone was observed a few times. This chain joins TRBV4-3 and TRBJ1-5; TRBD1 is a possible D gene (5 bases). Sequencing was carried out using PBMCs. The receptor's source is a woman aged 45 to 65 in good health and CMV-seronegative. The CDR3 loop is CASREGLYSNQPQHF. DNA for the CDR3: TGCGCCAGCAGGGAGGGGCTGTATAGCAATCAGCCCCAGCATTTT.